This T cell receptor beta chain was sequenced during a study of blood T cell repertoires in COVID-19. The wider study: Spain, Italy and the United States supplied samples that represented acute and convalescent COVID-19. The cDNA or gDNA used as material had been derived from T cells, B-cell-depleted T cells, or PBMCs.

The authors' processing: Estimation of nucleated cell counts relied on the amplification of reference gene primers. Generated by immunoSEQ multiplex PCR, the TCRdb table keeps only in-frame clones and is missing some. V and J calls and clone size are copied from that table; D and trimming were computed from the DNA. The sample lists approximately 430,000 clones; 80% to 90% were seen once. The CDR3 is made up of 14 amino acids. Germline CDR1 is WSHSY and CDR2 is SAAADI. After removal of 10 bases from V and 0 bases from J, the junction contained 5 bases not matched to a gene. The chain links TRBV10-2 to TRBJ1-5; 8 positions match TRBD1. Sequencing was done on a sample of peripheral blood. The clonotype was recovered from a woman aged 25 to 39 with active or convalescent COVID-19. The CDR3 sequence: CATRTGNSNQPQHF. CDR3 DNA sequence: TGCGCCACCCGGACAGGGAATAGCAATCAGCCCCAGCATTTT.